The entry that follows covers one T cell receptor (beta chain) sequence. These data come from a study of blood T cell repertoires in COVID-19. The overall study: Specimens from acute and convalescent COVID-19 originated in the United States, Italy and Spain. PBMCs, B-cell-depleted T cells, or T cells were the source of the cDNA or gDNA that made up the material.

Original data processing: It was from reference gene primer amplification that nucleated cell counts were estimated. Only in-frame clones appear in the TCRdb table, and some are missing; sequencing was by immunoSEQ multiplex PCR. V and J calls and clone size are those listed in that table; D and trimming were worked out from the DNA. The sample holds about 50,000 clones; about 88% are singletons and the top ten take around 4.6%. The source of this sequence is a man aged 35-49 years with active COVID-19. Specimen: peripheral blood.

As DNA, the CDR3 is TGTGCCAGGACATTTCGGAGGGATAAAGAGACCCAGTACTTC. It codes for CARTFRRDKETQYF. The V call is TRBV19, the J call TRBJ2-5; TRBD2 might be the D (6 bases). V shed 9 bases and J shed 3 bases, with 17 bases lying between them. The germline V gene has CDR1 LNHDA and CDR2 SQIVND (reference sequence). The CDR3 totals 14 residues. Full variable domain (outside the CDR3, taken from reference TRBV19 and TRBJ2-5): DGGITQSPKYLFRKEGQNVTLSCEQNLNHDAMYWYRQDPGQGLRLIYYSQIVNDFQKGDIAEGYSVSREKKESFPLTVTSAQKNPTAFYLCARTFRRDKETQYFGPGTRLLVL.